This record concerns one T cell receptor beta chain sequence. Its specific antigen is unknown. No clone much larger than this one lies a single base away; base qualities are absent. This entry belongs to a study of human T cells and chemical hapten exposure (dated by TCRdb to the early 2020s). In terms of the full investigation: For sensitization, 2% DPC in acetone was applied to a 2 cm by 2 cm area of upper inner arm skin. Patients additionally received weekly therapeutic DPC doses to the scalp throughout the approximately 25-week study period. Libraries were combined into a pool for sequencing, and differences in TCR yield between samples came mainly from small differences in library volumes within the pool. This study followed changes in the peripheral blood TCR repertoire in vivo during primary and secondary sensitization of alopecia patients to the hapten diphenylcyclopropenone (DPC). For TCR sequencing, blood came from about 29 alopecia patients at anywhere from one to four time points (pre-sensitization, 2, 6 and 24 weeks). The patient cohort, mostly female, included alopecia areata with under or over 50% scalp involvement, alopecia totalis and alopecia universalis. Patch testing on the upper back used Finn chambers containing 0.01% DPC, with scoring done after 6 days according to International Contact Dermatitis Research Group standards. Patient blood was sampled pre-sensitization (week 0) and at 2, 6 and about 24 weeks after DPC sensitization.

Library generation was performed with RACE. The listed sequencing device is NextSeq 500. Library preparation attached unique molecular identifiers to individual cDNA molecules for quantitative, reproducible TCR counting. Each blood RNA sample was used to sequence both TCR alpha and TCR beta chains. Per the original workflow: The median number of TCRs per sample was over 95,000, ranging from roughly 20,000 to 700,000. The Decombinator software suite was used to annotate the V, J and CDR3 of the TCR reads. Every sample was subsampled to the same number of TCRs (28,000) for the PS versus PT1 abundance plots. Expanded TCRs were defined as absent before sensitization and observed at least eight times at the 2-week time point. Using fastp at Q25 and MiXCR, TCRdb reprocessed the public reads and kept productive beta chains. Records with the same CDR3 protein are collapsed into one entry carrying the most frequent genes and DNA. TCRdb assigned the V and J calls; the authors' analysis was not used. In this sample the table shows 210,000 or so distinct CDR3 sequences, 24% of which occur a single time. The ten most abundant clones make up roughly 2.3% of the sample.

Taken with the paper, the label for time point translates to: patch test 3, about 24 weeks after DPC sensitization. The label giving this sample's treatment or condition can be read as: therapeutic diphenylcyclopropenone sensitization with weekly scalp DPC. At each patch-test visit, blood was drawn before the patch test was applied. Eligible patients were aged 18 to 70, diagnosed with alopecia, deemed suitable for DPC therapy, and excluded if pregnant. Unfractionated whole blood was collected in Tempus Blood RNA tubes, and total RNA was extracted from that blood. Overall results and qualifications from the work: Alopecia, a presumed autoimmune disease, was present in all patients, so the immune response of the patients might differ from that of healthy individuals. Patch test score correlated positively with the number of PT1 expanded TCRs, reaching significance at thresholds 8, 16 and 32 but not at 4. Significantly more large CDR3 similarity clusters were formed by expanded TCRs than by pre-sensitization or healthy control sets, consistent with antigen-driven responses. Repeated subsampling changed both the strength of the expansion versus patch-test correlation and the threshold at which that correlation became significant. No change with DPC sensitization was found in the number of TCRs above 1 in 1000 frequency, and no evidence of global repertoire structure alterations was found.

Inclusive of the bounding cysteine and phenylalanine, the CDR3 is 12 residues long. The CDR3 DNA has 36 bases and is translated from base 1. The germline V gene encodes CDR1 MNHEY and CDR2 SMNVEV (reference sequence). V lost 8 bases and J lost 7 bases; the stretch between them is 9 bases long. This sample comprised whole blood, obtained in connection with sensitization to the hapten diphenylcyclopropenone (DPC). The sequence links TRBV27 to TRBJ1-6, and TRBD1 may be the D gene, going by 5 matching bases. This receptor was obtained from a woman aged 40-49 years with alopecia areata. Some clones in this sample may be carry-over from other donors' samples. The nucleotide sequence reads TGTGCCAGCCGGGACGGAAATTCACCCCTCCACTTT. It encodes CASRDGNSPLHF.